This paragraph covers one TCR beta chain sequence. Its antigen is currently unknown. This sample stems from a study of persistence of HIV-infected CD4 T cells. V was clipped by 7 bases and J by 3 bases, with 18 bases between them. This CDR3 has 15 amino acids. The germline V gene has CDR1 WSHSY and CDR2 SAAADI. The libraries were made with immunoSEQ version 4 in survey mode. Each sample used up to about 1 ug genomic DNA diluted to around 10 ng/uL. Libraries were prepared by immunoSEQ multiplex PCR; TCRdb keeps only in-frame clonotypes and omits some of them. The sample contains about 30,000 clones, 65% to 90% of which appear only once. Cells were stimulated with CMV-infected fibroblast lysates at approximately 10 ug/mL. CD40L-negative CD69-negative CD45RO-high memory CD4+ T cells were sorted as populations depleted of antigen-responding cells.

The chain carries TRBV10-2 and TRBJ1-1, with D possibly being TRBD1 (6 bases). The origin of this receptor is an adult man with HIV who was CMV-seropositive. Specimen: CD4+ T cells sorted from PBMCs after roughly 18-hour stimulation, collected from a patient who received antiretroviral therapy. The CDR3 DNA reads TGCGCCAGCAAAACAGGGAGGGTTTCGGACACTGAAGCTTTCTTT. It encodes CASKTGRVSDTEAFF.